This note documents a single TCR beta chain sequence. This entry comes from a study of blood T cell repertoires in COVID-19. Study-level background: COVID-19 samples collected from the United States, Italy and Spain covered acute and convalescent phases. T cells, B-cell-depleted T cells, or PBMCs provided the cDNA or gDNA that served as material.

Individuals drawn from around 25 US areas were roughly 18 to 95 years old. Cohorts were assigned according to the clinical history that participants reported. The table came from immunoSEQ multiplex PCR; TCRdb's copy has only in-frame clones and leaves some out. The table shows around 300,000 clones, with around 90% occurring only once. This CDR3 region has 15 residues. Germline assignment: CDR1 KGHSH and CDR2 LQKENI. J was trimmed by 2 bases and V by 3 bases; bases with no gene match: 3. Sequenced input: PBMCs or T cells enriched from blood (not recorded which). This rearrangement joins TRBV18 to TRBJ2-7; 11 positions agree with TRBD1. The receptor was isolated from a young woman with acute COVID-19. The CDR3 reads CASSPGQGGAYEQYF. The CDR3 DNA follows: TGTGCCAGCTCACCGGGACAGGGGGGCGCCTACGAGCAGTACTTC.